These 29 T cell receptor beta chains came from one sample sequenced in a study of blood T cell repertoires in COVID-19. Only in-frame clones appear in the TCRdb table, and some are missing; sequencing was by immunoSEQ multiplex PCR. The sample carries more than 120,000 clones, approximately 90% recorded once. Sequenced: peripheral blood. Every receptor here comes from a woman in her forties or fifties with acute or convalescent COVID-19.

There are a few counts of this clone. The CDR3: CASKESGTNEKLFF. The CDR3 nucleotides are TGCGCCAGCAAAGAGAGCGGAACTAATGAAAAACTGTTTTTT. The chain employs TRBV10-2 and TRBJ1-4, with no clear D. This CDR3 is 14 amino acids long. The ends were cut back, 7 bases at V and 1 base at J, with 10 bases in the middle. Germline CDR1 is WSHSY and CDR2 is SAAADI.

This clone has just one count. The V call is TRBV5-4, the J call TRBJ2-7; a weak D match, TRBD2 (6 bases). Trimming removed 4 bases from V and 4 bases from J, with 24 bases in between. Germline V lookup: CDR1 SGHNT, CDR2 YYREEE (reference sequence). The CDR3 extends over 17 amino acids. The CDR3 DNA follows: TGTGCCAGCAGCCCCCAAGGTATCACGGGGAGGCCATACGAGCAGTACTTC. Translated, it gives CASSPQGITGRPYEQYF.

The chain recombines TRBV18 with TRBJ2-2, with 13 nucleotides matching TRBD2. The CDR3 has 17 residues. CDR1 KGHSH and CDR2 LQKENI come from the germline V gene. With 2 bases clipped from V and 2 bases from J, the junction kept 2 bases outside the gene matches. The CDR3 spells CASSPGLAGVNTGELFF. CDR3 DNA: TGTGCCAGCTCACCAGGACTAGCGGGAGTCAACACCGGGGAGCTGTTTTTT.

By sample share, this clone is medium-sized (0.01 to 0.1%). The chain employs TRBV10-1 and TRBJ2-7, with TRBD1 matching over 8 bases. V shed 10 bases, J shed 7 bases, and the junction held 15 bases outside the gene matches. Germline-derived CDR1 and CDR2 are WNHNN and SYGVQD (reference sequence). CDR3 size: 14 residues. The CDR3, as DNA: TGCGCCACCAAAACGGGGACAGGATCGGGAGAGCAGTACTTC. Protein: CATKTGTGSGEQYF.

This chain connects TRBV6-1 to TRBJ1-6, with 11 bases identical to TRBD1. The germline CDR1 and CDR2 sequences are MNHNS and SASEGT. Trimming cost V 1 base and J 7 bases; bases outside gene matches: 0. This CDR3 is 15 amino acids long. This chain's CDR3 is CASSEGTGGNSPLHF. The CDR3 DNA follows: TGTGCCAGCAGTGAAGGGACAGGGGGCAATTCACCCCTCCACTTT.

A single count supports this clone. CDR3 residues: CASSATGGRTEAFF. CDR3 DNA: TGTGCCAGCAGTGCCACAGGGGGCCGAACTGAAGCTTTCTTT. The chain combines TRBV2 with TRBJ1-1; TRBD1 matches at 9 bases. V lost 4 bases and J lost 5; bases outside the gene matches: 5. The CDR3 has 14 residues. Germline-derived CDR1 and CDR2 are SNHLY and FYNNEI.

There are a few counts of this clone. The genes are TRBV2 and TRBJ1-2; D gene unclear. V gave up 7 bases and J gave up 2 bases, with 17 bases separating them. Germline values: CDR1 SNHLY, CDR2 FYNNEI. The CDR3 consists of 15 residues. The CDR3 sequence: CASTYSGEGNYGYTF. The DNA of the CDR3 is TGTGCCAGCACTTACAGCGGGGAGGGAAACTATGGCTACACCTTC.

The chain is built from TRBV6-5 and TRBJ1-2; 9 nucleotides agree with TRBD1. The length of the CDR3 is 15 residues. Germline values: CDR1 MNHEY, CDR2 SVGAGI. J lost 2 bases, V lost 5 bases, and 6 bases had no gene match. CDR3 residues: CASSIRTGENYGYTF. CDR3 in DNA: TGTGCCAGCAGTATAAGGACAGGGGAGAACTATGGCTACACCTTC.

The gene calls are TRBV4-2 and TRBJ2-1; D remains unclear. V lost 3 bases to trimming and J lost 0 bases, with 18 bases between them. There are 18 residues in the CDR3. The germline CDR1 and CDR2 sequences are LGHNA and YNFKEQ. CDR3 amino acids: CASSHGVVGASSYNEQFF. As DNA, the CDR3 is TGTGCCAGCAGCCACGGCGTGGTGGGTGCTAGCTCCTACAATGAGCAGTTCTTC.

The V and J genes are TRBV6-1 and TRBJ1-1; D unresolved. Trimming left V 1 base short and J 5 bases short, with 11 bases between. Germline-derived CDR1 and CDR2 are MNHNS and SASEGT. The CDR3 has 14 amino acids. The CDR3 DNA follows: TGTGCCAGCAGTGAAGTGAGGCTCGGGACTGAAGCTTTCTTT. This codes for CASSEVRLGTEAFF.

The rearrangement uses TRBV15 and TRBJ2-7, with a tentative D call TRBD1 (5 bases). In germline, CDR1 is LNHNV, CDR2 YYDKDF (reference sequence). The CDR3 runs 14 residues. Trimming shortened V by 1 base and J by 5 bases, and 12 bases separated the two germline ends. The CDR3 coding sequence is TGTGCCACCAGCAGAGCCTCAGACAGCCACGAGCAGTACTTC. The encoded protein is CATSRASDSHEQYF.

This clone came up a few times. J is TRBJ1-1 and V is TRBV7-8; TRBD1 aligns across 7 bases. CDR1 and CDR2 (germline): SGHVS, FQNEAQ. The V gene end was trimmed by 5 bases and the J gene end by 4 bases; junction bases not matched to a gene: 7. CDR3 length: 14 residues. CDR3 nucleotide sequence: TGTGCCAGCAGCGTAGACAGGGTTGGCACTGAAGCTTTCTTT. Translated: CASSVDRVGTEAFF.

The chain links TRBV5-1 to TRBJ1-2; no clear D. CDR1 is SGHRS and CDR2 is YFSETQ in the germline V gene. CDR3 length equals 15 residues. Trimming took off 0 bases at V and 0 bases at J, with 9 bases between the two ends. The DNA of the CDR3 is TGCGCCAGCAGCTTGGTATCGGGATCTAACTATGGCTACACCTTC. Translating gives CASSLVSGSNYGYTF.

V is TRBV7-8 and J is TRBJ1-6; D is unresolved. Trimming pared 1 base from V and 1 base from J, leaving 8 bases between. This CDR3 is built from 16 residues. Per germline, CDR1 SGHVS and CDR2 FQNEAQ. The DNA for the CDR3 is TGTGCCAGCAGCTTAGGACGGGTGTCCTATAATTCACCCCTCCACTTT. Its protein is CASSLGRVSYNSPLHF.

The chain combines TRBV19 with TRBJ2-7, with D tentatively TRBD2 (5 bases). CDR3 length equals 14 residues. The germline V and J ends were trimmed by 1 base and 6 bases, with 13 bases remaining between them. CDR1 is LNHDA and CDR2 is SQIVND in the germline V gene (reference sequence). The CDR3 region has the DNA TGTGCCAGTAGTATAGGTTACGGGGTCACCGAGCAGTACTTC. Protein: CASSIGYGVTEQYF.

The chain joins TRBV19 to TRBJ1-6; TRBD1 matches 7 bases. The CDR3 is 15 residues long. Germline assignment: CDR1 LNHDA and CDR2 SQIVND (reference sequence). Trimming took 1 base from V and 6 from J; bases not matched to a gene: 3. CDR3 region: CASSIGQGGNSPLHF. The CDR3 nucleotides read TGTGCCAGTAGTATAGGACAGGGTGGTAATTCACCCCTCCACTTT.

The chain is built from TRBV3-1 (or the pseudogene TRBV3-2) and TRBJ2-1; 9 bases fit TRBD1. Germline CDR1 reads LGHDT; CDR2 reads YNNKEL (reference sequence). The CDR3 covers 16 residues. J gave up 5 bases and V 3 bases, and 8 bases lay outside the gene matches. The chain's CDR3 is CASSQGPGQGDNEQFF. The CDR3 region has the DNA TGTGCCAGCAGCCAGGGTCCGGGACAGGGTGACAATGAGCAGTTCTTC.

This clone was counted once. The chain couples TRBV11-2 to TRBJ1-4; D uncertain. V lost 3 bases to trimming and J lost 2 bases, with 7 bases between them. Germline-derived CDR1 and CDR2 are SGHAT and FQNNGV. The CDR3 length is 14 residues. CDR3 protein: CASSFSRTNEKLFF. The CDR3 nucleotides are TGTGCCAGCAGCTTCTCCAGGACTAATGAAAAACTGTTTTTT. The complete variable domain, with remaining parts taken from reference TRBV11-2 and TRBJ1-4, reads EAGVAQSPRYKIIEKRQSVAFWCNPISGHATLYWYQQILGQGPKLLIQFQNNGVVDDSQLPKDRFSAERLKGVDSTLKIQPAKLEDSAVYLCASSFSRTNEKLFFGSGTQLSVL.

This rearrangement joins TRBV15 to TRBJ2-7; 7 bases fit TRBD2. From germline, CDR1 is LNHNV and CDR2 YYDKDF (reference sequence). This CDR3 has 15 amino acids. J lost 1 base, V lost 0 bases, and 3 bases had no gene match. The CDR3 DNA sequence: TGTGCCACCAGCAGAGAGGCGGGAGAGTCCTACGAGCAGTACTTC. This gives the protein CATSREAGESYEQYF.

J is TRBJ1-3 and V is TRBV18; D remains ambiguous. Trimming removed 1 base at V and 3 bases at J, with 7 bases between. CDR1 and CDR2 (germline): KGHSH, LQKENI. The CDR3 runs 14 residues. CDR3 in DNA: TGTGCCAGCTCACCACAACAGAATGGAAACACCATATATTTT. It encodes CASSPQQNGNTIYF.

Here the CDR3 DNA reads TGCAGTGCTAGTTCCCAGAGGCACACAGATACGCAGTATTTT. Protein sequence: CSASSQRHTDTQYF. The V and J genes are TRBV20-1 and TRBJ2-3; D call uncertain. The CDR3 sequence is 14 residues long. V was pared by 3 bases and J by 2 bases, with 12 bases between. Germline-derived CDR1 and CDR2 are DFQATT and SNEGSKA (reference sequence).

In this sample, this clone turned up a few times. The chain links TRBV19 to TRBJ1-2, with TRBD1 identical over 7 bases. Germline CDR1 reads LNHDA; CDR2 reads SQIVND (reference sequence). The junction had 5 bases not matched to a gene; V was cut back by 6 bases and J by 7 bases. The CDR3 consists of 12 residues. The CDR3, as DNA: TGTGCCAGTAGACAGACAGGGCCTGGCTACACCTTC. Translation gives CASRQTGPGYTF.

V gene TRBV6-5 combines with J gene TRBJ1-1; 9 bases are shared with TRBD1. CDR3 size: 13 residues. CDR1 and CDR2 (germline): MNHEY, SVGAGI. V dropped 5 bases and J dropped 5; count of bases not matched to a gene: 3. Here the CDR3 reads CASSHRGRTEAFF. In nucleotides, the CDR3 is TGTGCCAGCAGTCACAGGGGGCGTACTGAAGCTTTCTTT.

The CDR3 spells CASSLFTPGGEAFF. CDR3 nucleotides: TGTGCCAGCAGTCTCTTCACTCCGGGAGGTGAAGCTTTCTTT. This rearrangement joins TRBV3-1 (or the pseudogene TRBV3-2) to TRBJ1-1; D gene uncertain. CDR1 LGHDT and CDR2 YNNKEL come from the germline V gene (reference sequence). CDR3 length: 14 residues. V lost 6 bases and J lost 7, with 18 bases in between.

This chain uses TRBV27 with TRBJ2-7, with a weak D call TRBD1 (6 bases). The CDR3 is 16 amino acids. V shed 1 base and J shed 1 base, with 14 bases lying between them. Germline assignment: CDR1 MNHEY and CDR2 SMNVEV (reference sequence). CDR3 protein: CASSLFGSGASYEQYF. The CDR3 coding sequence is TGTGCCAGCAGTTTATTCGGGTCAGGGGCGTCCTACGAGCAGTACTTC.

The chain joins TRBV9 to TRBJ1-1; 7 bases agree with TRBD1. The CDR3 contains 15 residues. Germline CDR1 SGDLS, CDR2 YYNGEE. The junction had 6 bases not matched to a gene; V was cut back by 0 bases and J by 4 bases. In nucleotides, the CDR3 is TGTGCCAGCAGCGTAGACCCAGGGGGTCTCACTGAAGCTTTCTTT. Translated, it gives CASSVDPGGLTEAFF. The full variable domain, with the rest looked up from reference TRBV9 and TRBJ1-1, is DSGVTQTPKHLITATGQRVTLRCSPRSGDLSVYWYQQSLDQGLQFLIQYYNGEERAKGNILERFSAQQFPDLHSELNLSSLELGDSALYFCASSVDPGGLTEAFFGQGTRLTVV.

This rearrangement joins TRBV5-1 to TRBJ1-1; 8 bases map to TRBD1. The germline CDR1 and CDR2 sequences are SGHRS and YFSETQ. V lost 1 base to trimming and J lost 0 bases; unmatched junction nucleotides: 2. CDR3 length: 15 amino acids. The CDR3 sequence is CASSLSGGMNTEAFF. DNA of the CDR3: TGCGCCAGCAGCTTGTCAGGGGGCATGAACACTGAAGCTTTCTTT.

This rearrangement joins TRBV4-2 to TRBJ2-3, with 8 bases matching TRBD2. The CDR3 length is 15 residues. Germline V lookup: CDR1 LGHNA, CDR2 YNFKEQ. J gave up 6 bases and V 1 base, and 6 bases lay outside the gene matches. CDR3 in DNA: TGTGCCAGCAGCCAAGTTATCGGGGGGGCGGATACGCAGTATTTT. It codes for CASSQVIGGADTQYF.

J is TRBJ2-5 and V is TRBV3-1 (or the pseudogene TRBV3-2), with 12 bases aligning to TRBD2. The CDR3 covers 17 residues. Germline V gene data show CDR1 as LGHDT and CDR2 as YNNKEL (reference sequence). The trim removed 3 bases at V and 1 base at J, leaving 6 bases unmatched. The CDR3 coding sequence is TGTGCCAGCAGCCAGAGACTAGCGGGAGTTACCCAAGAGACCCAGTACTTC. It is translated as CASSQRLAGVTQETQYF.